This T cell receptor (beta chain) was captured in a study of shared clonotypes between healthy human individuals (dated by TCRdb to 2018 to 2021). About the full investigation: The cohort included three men and a couple of women between 18 and 49 years of age. Per donor, three plates each were used for CD4 naive and CD4 memory, two for CD8 naive, and one for CD8 memory. Blood TCR repertoires of about 5 healthy adults were deeply sequenced to estimate repertoire size and the extent of clonotype sharing between individuals. Different laboratories and diverse techniques were used to prepare libraries and sequence TCR repertoires, to increase sequencing depth and limit assay-specific biases. Between about 0.8 and 9 billion PBMCs per donor were obtained by leukapheresis.

Broad study findings and their caveats: Compared with non-shared clonotypes, the clonotypes found in all four sorted-subset donors had higher generation probabilities. Pairwise subsampling led to the expectation that sequencing depth would affect the degree of clonotype sharing among donors. Estimated clonotype richness was generally larger for naive than for memory subsets. Sharing across several donors was observed for 4.5% to 6.5% of naive CD4, 3.5% of naive CD8, about 2.3% of memory CD4, and roughly 0.43% of memory CD8 clonotypes. Sampling was restricted to blood, and TCR repertoires in tissues likely differ from the TCR repertoires found in blood. The genetic and exposure-history diversity represented was limited by the small number of donors. Rarefaction of sorted-subset datasets indicated incomplete sequencing despite the large sequencing depth.

The CDR3 starts with the cysteine, ends with the phenylalanine, and has 15 residues. Just the 45-base CDR3 DNA is kept, in frame starting at base 1. The germline V gene (reference sequence) yields SGHKS for CDR1 and YYEKEE for CDR2. V sheds 0 bases and J sheds 8 bases, leaving 15 bases between their ends. Of note for this clone: Its target antigen remains unknown. There are no base qualities to consult, and no much larger clone falls within one base.

Healthy HIV-negative adults with no recently reported acute infections or vaccinations were included as donors. Every donor was a Caucasian adult residing in Nashville, Tennessee, USA. The CD8 memory samples were a combination of magnetically selected CD45RO+ cells and CCR7-negative CD45RA+ effector memory (TemRA) cells. Blood was obtained by leukapheresis, after which PBMCs were separated by Ficoll-Histopaque density gradient centrifugation and cryopreserved in liquid nitrogen vapor phase. Analytical flow cytometry was used to check the purity and quantity of every magnetically sorted T cell population. Genomic DNA was isolated from each sorted fraction and quantified by UV absorbance on a Nanodrop 2000c. Using the deep immunoSEQ assay, multiplex PCR amplified TCR CDR3 regions from genomic DNA. Extracted genomic DNA from each cell subset was spread evenly across all wells of several immunoSEQ 96-well plates, with each plate serving as a replicate. Each replicate PCR for sorted subsets received 200 ng genomic DNA, equal to about 30,000 T cell genomes. The purified libraries were quantified using a Qubit 3.0 fluorometer, sized with a Bioanalyzer 2100, and then quantified again using the KAPA Library Quantification kit. Each immunoSEQ 96-well plate was sequenced on its own single-read 150-cycle Illumina NextSeq 550 flow cell. As for the authors' bioinformatics: The immunoSEQ output contained only junctional sequences without quality scores, so filtering could not match that applied to full-length reads. To assign V/J genes and CDR3, sequences were annotated against IMGT germline references using PyIR, a Python wrapper for IgBLAST v1.9. Reads were removed for weak V/J assignments (E-value above 1e-6), missing CDR3, stop codons, out-of-frame junctions, or ambiguous translated residues. V3J clonotypes were defined by identical inferred V gene, J gene, and CDR3 amino acid sequence. To compute the percentage overlap between repertoires, the number of shared unique clonotypes was divided by the size of the smaller repertoire. Richness of each repertoire was evaluated using RTK rarefaction, the Chao1 estimator, and Recon v2.1 estimates of unobserved clonotypes. For all TCRbeta clonotypes obtained by the gDNA method from four donors, generation probabilities were computed with OLGA. TCRdb stores this immuneACCESS table with in-frame sequences only. Part of the clones is absent; in the studies checked, under half of the shortfall reflects unresolved V genes, and no reason is known for the rest. The V and J calls and clone size come from that table; D and trimming were worked out from the DNA. A total of 85,000 to 100,000 clones appear in this sample, approximately 70% of them only once. Clones ranked in the top ten supply roughly 52% of the sample.

Sequenced input: memory CD8+ T cells sorted from blood. What this sample's cell subset or site label stands for: CD45RO+ cells pooled with CCR7-negative TemRA cells. The sequence links TRBV5-5 to TRBJ2-4; the D region is possibly TRBD1 or TRBD2, each matching across 5 bases. This sequence originates from a man aged 25-40 years in good health. The CDR3 in this case is CASSLGETQGDIQYF. Here is the DNA: TGTGCCAGCAGCTTGGGGGAGACTCAGGGAGACATTCAGTACTTC.